This TCR beta chain derives from a study of T cell responses to AZD1222 COVID-19 vaccine. Study-wide results and caveats: Reportedly, nearly half the spike-specific TCRs target unmutated variant regions. At 160-218 and 743-854, vaccine-associated CD4 TCRs were dominant, and they spanned spike. Sampling that yielded the repertoires occurred only after the peak T cell response.

Trimming stripped 0 bases from V and 3 bases from J, with 10 bases between. Per germline, CDR1 SGHRS and CDR2 YFSETQ. The CDR3 length is 14 residues. Sequencing was performed with immunoSEQ multiplex PCR; in TCRdb, only in-frame clones are kept and a portion is missing. This sample has around 53,000 clones, with around 85% found just once. On this clone itself: Antigen specificity is unknown.

The TCR comes from an adult in good health. The sample consisted of peripheral blood, taken on day 0 of MenACWY control vaccination. The rearrangement links TRBV5-1 to TRBJ2-7; the D gene is possibly TRBD1 (6 bases). The CDR3 bases are TGCGCCAGCAGCTTGGGACGGACAGACTACGAGCAGTACTTC. Amino acids: CASSLGRTDYEQYF.